Below, 17 T cell receptor beta chains from the same sample are listed, as sequenced in a study of blood T cells in healthy people across ages (dated by TCRdb to the mid-2010s). Libraries were built with 5' RACE. Sequenced using an Illumina HiSeq 2500. A second 7 to 11 cycle PCR used a sample-barcoded 5' primer and a J-beta primer mix. The public reads were quality trimmed at Q25 with fastp and then assembled into clones with MiXCR by TCRdb, keeping productive beta chains. Rows are combined by CDR3 protein, so each entry shows the most common genes and DNA. The sample includes fewer than 800,000 distinct CDR3 sequences, with 45% to 50% observed a single time. Under 35% of the sample is held by the ten biggest clonotypes. Sequenced material: blood. Every receptor here comes from a woman in her fifties or sixties in good health.

The chain recombines TRBV9 with TRBJ2-3, with 10 bases aligning to TRBD2. CDR1 SGDLS and CDR2 YYNGEE come from the germline V gene. The J segment lost 1 base and the V segment lost 4 bases, leaving 9 bases of the junction unmatched. This CDR3 is 17 amino acids long. CDR3 loop: CASSPRRGTSGTDTQYF. The CDR3 DNA sequence: TGTGCCAGCAGCCCCCGGAGGGGGACTAGCGGCACAGATACGCAGTATTTT.

CDR3 nucleotide sequence: TGTGCCAGCAGGACCCCCTACGAGCAGTACTTC. Its protein product is CASRTPYEQYF. The chain recombines TRBV21-1 with TRBJ2-7. TRBV21-1 is deemed a pseudogene. The CDR3 runs 11 residues.

The CDR3 DNA sequence: TGTGCCAGCAGCCCAAGTGGGTCAACCAATGAGCAGTTCTTC. It encodes CASSPSGSTNEQFF. V and J are TRBV12-3 or TRBV12-4 and TRBJ2-1; the D is unclear. This CDR3 spans 14 amino acids. The V end lost 6 bases, the J end lost 6 bases, and 15 bases lay between the germline ends.

The gene calls are TRBV7-2 and TRBJ1-2, with a possible D match to TRBD1 (5 bases). The CDR3 is 13 residues long. Germline V CDR1 and CDR2: SGHTA, FQGNSA. The V end lost 4 bases, the J end lost 6 bases, and 12 bases lay between the germline ends. Written as DNA, the CDR3 is TGTGCCAGCAGCTGGGCCAGGGATAATGGCTACACCTTC. Its translation is CASSWARDNGYTF.

This chain uses TRBV7-2 with TRBJ1-2, with a tentative D call TRBD1 (5 bases). Germline V gives CDR1 SGHTA, CDR2 FQGNSA. Deletions cut 5 bases from V and 8 bases from J, with 15 bases between. CDR3 length: 13 residues. CDR3 nucleotides: TGTGCCAGCAGCGGAGGGACCCCTAGGGGCTACACCTTC. Translated: CASSGGTPRGYTF.

The sample holds a few counts of this clonotype. The V gene is TRBV6-2 or TRBV6-3, the J gene TRBJ1-1; unclear D gene. V was cut by 2 bases and J by 1 base, with 5 bases left in between. The CDR3 is 13 residues long. Germline V lookup: CDR1 MNHEY, CDR2 SVGEGT. CDR3 bases: TGTGCCAGCAGTTACGGGTCGAACACTGAAGCTTTCTTT. It encodes CASSYGSNTEAFF.

The sample holds one count of this clonotype. The junction differs from germline at one of its ends, possibly a read error. The chain couples TRBV29-1 to TRBJ2-1; TRBD2 aligns across 7 bases. CDR1 is SQVTM, CDR2 ANQGSEA, per germline. The CDR3 is made up of 14 amino acids. Here the CDR3 DNA reads TGCAGCGTTACCCCGGGACTACGATACAACGAGCAGTTCTTC. Translated, it gives CSVTPGLRYNEQFF.

The chain combines TRBV29-1 with TRBJ2-5, with D possibly TRBD1 on 7 matching bases. The length of the CDR3 is 13 residues. From germline, CDR1 is SQVTM and CDR2 ANQGSEA. The ends were cut back, 7 bases at V and 4 bases at J, with 16 bases in the middle. This chain's CDR3 is CSGRDSLTETQYF. For the CDR3, the DNA is TGCAGCGGGCGGGACAGCCTTACAGAGACCCAGTACTTC.

This clonotype appeared once. The chain is built from TRBV28 and TRBJ1-4; 10 bases are a match to TRBD1. V lost 5 bases and J lost 8; bases outside the gene matches: 14. The CDR3 has 17 residues. In germline, CDR1 is MDHEN, CDR2 SYDVKM. Here the CDR3 DNA reads TGTGCCAGCAGTCCAGGCCTGGTGACAGGGGGCGACGAAAAACTGTTTTTT. Its translation is CASSPGLVTGGDEKLFF.

This clonotype has more than one count but fewer than ten. The chain recombines TRBV7-2 with TRBJ2-5; D possibly corresponds to TRBD2 (6 bases). Germline V gives CDR1 SGHTA, CDR2 FQGNSA. The V end lost 4 bases, the J end lost 5 bases, and 14 bases lay between the germline ends. The CDR3 contains 14 residues. DNA for the CDR3: TGTGCCAGCAGCTCGGGACTCGAAAGCGAGACCCAGTACTTC. The encoded protein is CASSSGLESETQYF.

This chain links TRBV20-1 with TRBJ2-3; 8 nucleotides align to TRBD2. The CDR3 is 15 residues long. Looked up from germline, CDR1 is DFQATT and CDR2 is SNEGSKA (reference sequence). The V gene end was trimmed by 0 bases and the J gene end by 5 bases; junction bases not matched to a gene: 7. CDR3 sequence reads: CSARDRILAEDTQYF. CDR3 in DNA: TGCAGTGCTAGAGATCGGATACTAGCGGAAGATACGCAGTATTTT.

This chain uses TRBV29-1 with TRBJ2-5; 8 nucleotides align to TRBD2. Trimming took 6 bases from V and 5 from J; bases not matched to a gene: 8. Germline CDR1 reads SQVTM; CDR2 reads ANQGSEA. This CDR3 region has 13 residues. The CDR3 DNA reads as TGCAGCGTCGGGAGGGGGGGCGCGGAGACCCAGTACTTC. As protein: CSVGRGGAETQYF.

This clonotype was observed a single time. At one end, the junction sequence differs from germline, possibly due to a read error. The CDR3, as DNA: TGTGCCACCAGTGAGTCGAAGGGTTACGAGCAGTACTTC. Protein: CATSESKGYEQYF. This rearrangement joins TRBV10-3 to TRBJ2-7; D is unclear. Germline CDR1 is ENHRY and CDR2 is SYGVKD. CDR3 length: 13 amino acids.

This clonotype was recorded once. V gene TRBV6-5 combines with J gene TRBJ2-1; TRBD1 matches 9 bases. Looked up from germline, CDR1 is MNHEY and CDR2 is SVGAGI. Trimming at V came to 6 bases and at J to 8 bases, leaving 8 bases not matched to a gene. The CDR3 has 14 amino acids. CDR3 protein: CASRRTGVRYEQFF. CDR3 in DNA: TGTGCCAGCAGAAGGACAGGGGTAAGGTATGAGCAGTTCTTC.

V is TRBV12-3 or TRBV12-4 and J is TRBJ1-2; the D gene is possibly TRBD1 (6 bases). The CDR3 contains 15 residues. Between the trimmed V and J ends, which lost 7 bases and 5 bases, there was a span of 20 bases. CDR3 sequence: CASTRDNIAFYGYTF. The CDR3 DNA reads as TGTGCCAGCACTCGGGACAATATAGCTTTTTATGGCTACACCTTC.

The rearrangement links TRBV29-1 to TRBJ2-1, with a weak D call TRBD2 (5 bases). The germline V gene encodes CDR1 SQVTM and CDR2 ANQGSEA. V lost 5 bases, J lost 4 bases, and 12 bases lay in between. The CDR3 covers 13 residues. DNA for the CDR3: TGCAGCGTTCTTGTCCTAGCATACAATGAGCAGTTCTTC. This sequence encodes CSVLVLAYNEQFF.

Remarks on this clonotype: An end of the junction does not agree with germline; a read error may underlie this. The DNA of the CDR3 is TGCGCCACCCTTAAGCTAGCCAAGTCCTACAATGAGCAGTTCTTC. The encoded protein is CATLKLAKSYNEQFF. This chain links TRBV6-5 with TRBJ2-1; D is perhaps TRBD2 (5 bases). Per the germline V gene, CDR1 is MNHEY and CDR2 is SVGAGI. This CDR3 comprises 15 residues.